The clone carrying this TCR beta chain was counted a few times. Antigen unknown. This sample is part of a study of T cell responses to AZD1222 COVID-19 vaccine. Overall study findings and caveats: Only a handful of individuals given AZD1222 were seropositive at baseline. An increase in Spike-specific TCR breadth and depth was observed after two AZD1222 doses.

Per germline, CDR1 SQVTM and CDR2 ANQGSEA. V shed 2 bases and J shed 0 bases, with 7 bases lying between them. CDR3 length: 13 amino acids. Measured with immunoSEQ multiplex PCR; TCRdb has only the in-frame clones, and not every one. The table records roughly 100,000 clones, 85% to 90% of them present only once. Timing groups of about 4 and about 12 weeks for second doses were pooled. This TCR came from an adult who received the AZD1222 COVID-19 vaccine. The chain combines TRBV29-1 with TRBJ1-1; D gene ambiguous. The sequencing used peripheral blood, collected 28 days after the second AZD1222 dose. The CDR3 spells CSVERQVNTEAFF. CDR3 coding DNA: TGCAGCGTTGAACGGCAGGTGAACACTGAAGCTTTCTTT.